Below are 25 T cell receptor beta chains sequenced from a single sample in a study of shared clonotypes between healthy human individuals. TCRdb keeps only in-frame clones here, not all; method: immunoSEQ multiplex PCR. The sample lists about 1.5 million clones; 95% to 99% were seen once. Sequencing was done on a sample of naive CD4+ T cells sorted from blood. Regarding subset: CD45RA+ positively selected. Receptors were obtained from a man aged 30 to 45 in good health.

The gene calls are TRBV5-4 and TRBJ2-3; 15 nucleotides agree with TRBD2. Germline V CDR1 and CDR2: SGHNT, YYREEE (reference sequence). With 3 bases clipped from V and 3 bases from J, the junction kept 5 bases outside the gene matches. The CDR3 covers 17 residues. The CDR3 coding sequence is TGTGCCAGCAGCTCCGGGACTAGCGGGAGGAATACAGATACGCAGTATTTT. Its protein product is CASSSGTSGRNTDTQYF.

The chain uses TRBV6-1 and TRBJ1-2, with 8 bases matching TRBD1. Germline-derived CDR1 and CDR2 are MNHNS and SASEGT. CDR3 length: 17 residues. The junction had 10 bases not matched to a gene; V was cut back by 0 bases and J by 4 bases. The CDR3 DNA reads as TGTGCCAGCAGTGAAGCCCGGACAGGGCTTGGGGCCTATGGCTACACCTTC. It codes for CASSEARTGLGAYGYTF.

The CDR3 sequence: CASSGFTGSDTQYF. The CDR3 nucleotides are TGTGCCAGCAGTGGTTTTACAGGGTCAGATACGCAGTATTTT. V is TRBV2 and J is TRBJ2-3, with D possibly TRBD1 on 6 matching bases. Germline CDR1 is SNHLY and CDR2 is FYNNEI. This CDR3 has 14 amino acids. V lost 4 bases to trimming and J lost 4 bases, with 12 bases between them.

The chain links TRBV7-2 to TRBJ1-2, with TRBD1 as a possible D gene (5 bases). V was cut by 2 bases and J by 2 bases, with 9 bases left in between. The CDR3 contains 14 residues. The germline CDR1 and CDR2 sequences are SGHTA and FQGNSA. The CDR3 sequence is CASSLKRGNYGYTF. The CDR3 nucleotides are TGTGCCAGCAGCTTAAAACGGGGGAACTATGGCTACACCTTC.

The rearrangement uses TRBV7-8 and TRBJ2-2; 7 bases align to TRBD1. The CDR3 is 15 amino acids. V was pared by 2 bases and J by 2 bases, with 2 bases of the junction left unmatched. Germline loops: CDR1 SGHVS, CDR2 FQNEAQ. CDR3: CASSLRTGNTGELFF. Here the CDR3 DNA reads TGTGCCAGCAGCTTACGGACAGGAAACACCGGGGAGCTGTTTTTT.

V gene TRBV12-5 combines with J gene TRBJ2-1; TRBD2 agrees at 8 bases. Per germline, CDR1 LGHNT and CDR2 FRNRAP. With 0 bases clipped from V and 4 bases from J, the junction kept 17 bases outside the gene matches. This CDR3 is 20 amino acids long. Here the CDR3 reads CASGLVPIAGGPAAYNEQFF. The CDR3 nucleotides are TGTGCTAGTGGTTTGGTCCCAATTGCGGGAGGACCCGCCGCGTACAATGAGCAGTTCTTC.

The chain joins TRBV9 to TRBJ1-1, with no clear D. The ends were cut back, 4 bases at V and 4 bases at J, with 14 bases in the middle. CDR3 size: 14 residues. Germline V CDR1 and CDR2: SGDLS, YYNGEE. CDR3 residues: CASSTPGRGTEAFF. The CDR3 coding sequence is TGTGCCAGCAGCACCCCCGGGAGAGGCACTGAAGCTTTCTTT.

This rearrangement joins TRBV6-6 to TRBJ2-5, with 7 bases fitting TRBD1. Losses at the gene ends were 7 bases for V and 3 bases for J; bases not matched to a gene: 8. Germline CDR1 is MNHNY and CDR2 is SVGAGI (reference sequence). This CDR3 has 14 residues. CDR3 coding DNA: TGTGCCAGCAACCTCCGGGACAGTAAAGAGACCCAGTACTTC. It codes for CASNLRDSKETQYF.

This sequence joins TRBV28 and TRBJ2-3, with 8 bases matching TRBD1. Per germline, CDR1 MDHEN and CDR2 SYDVKM. CDR3 length: 16 residues. The V and J ends lost 6 bases and 3 bases, in that order; junction bases with no gene match: 11. In nucleotides, the CDR3 is TGTGCCAGCAGCTCATCCGACAGGGGTTCAACAGATACGCAGTATTTT. Its protein product is CASSSSDRGSTDTQYF. The variable domain in full, completed from reference TRBV28 and TRBJ2-3, reads DVKVTQSSRYLVKRTGEKVFLECVQDMDHENMFWYRQDPGLGLRLIYFSYDVKMKEKGDIPEGYSVSREKKERFSLILESASTNQTSMYLCASSSSDRGSTDTQYFGPGTRLTVL.

V gene TRBV5-4 combines with J gene TRBJ2-7; TRBD1 matches 10 bases. Germline-derived CDR1 and CDR2 are SGHNT and YYREEE (reference sequence). The CDR3 extends over 14 amino acids. V lost 4 bases and J lost 5; bases outside the gene matches: 6. The CDR3 spells CASSVPDRGNEQYF. The DNA for the CDR3 is TGTGCCAGCAGCGTGCCGGACAGGGGGAACGAGCAGTACTTC.

The rearrangement uses TRBV28 and TRBJ2-1, with 8 bases identical to TRBD1. With 8 bases clipped from V and 4 bases from J, the junction kept 4 bases outside the gene matches. The CDR3 is 13 amino acids. From germline, CDR1 is MDHEN and CDR2 SYDVKM. The CDR3 DNA is TGTGCCAGCGGACAGGGCGGATACAATGAGCAGTTCTTC. It codes for CASGQGGYNEQFF. Together with reference TRBV28 and TRBJ2-1, the CDR3 gives the full variable domain: DVKVTQSSRYLVKRTGEKVFLECVQDMDHENMFWYRQDPGLGLRLIYFSYDVKMKEKGDIPEGYSVSREKKERFSLILESASTNQTSMYLCASGQGGYNEQFFGPGTRLTVL.

J is TRBJ1-1 and V is TRBV5-1; 8 positions match TRBD1. The CDR3 runs to 15 residues. The J segment lost 5 bases and the V segment lost 5 bases, leaving 11 bases of the junction unmatched. Germline CDR1 SGHRS, CDR2 YFSETQ. CDR3 protein: CASRKLTGQVTEAFF. The DNA for the CDR3 is TGCGCCAGCAGGAAATTGACGGGACAGGTGACTGAAGCTTTCTTT.

This rearrangement joins TRBV4-3 to TRBJ1-5; possibly TRBD1 for D (6 bases). Germline assignment: CDR1 LGHNA and CDR2 YSLEER. The V end lost 0 bases, the J end lost 6 bases, and 12 bases lay between the germline ends. CDR3 length equals 15 residues. CDR3 sequence: CASSQEYRELQPQHF. Written as DNA, the CDR3 is TGCGCCAGCAGCCAAGAATACAGGGAGCTTCAGCCCCAGCATTTT.

The genes are TRBV6-6 and TRBJ1-3; no clear D. Germline V gene lookup returns CDR1 MNHNY and CDR2 SVGAGI (reference sequence). V was clipped by 2 bases and J by 3 bases, with 2 bases between them. This CDR3 is built from 12 residues. CDR3 protein: CASSYDGNTIYF. CDR3 DNA: TGTGCCAGCAGTTACGATGGAAACACCATATATTTT.

The J gene is TRBJ2-7, the V gene TRBV6-6, with 8 bases identical to TRBD2. This CDR3 region has 14 residues. The ends lost 10 bases at V and 1 base at J; junction bases unmatched: 9. Germline lookup yields CDR1 MNHNY and CDR2 SVGAGI (reference sequence). CDR3 in amino acids: CATDSGKGSYEQYF. In DNA, the CDR3 is TGTGCCACCGATAGCGGGAAGGGGTCCTACGAGCAGTACTTC.

The J gene is TRBJ2-1, the V gene TRBV5-1; 7 bases map to TRBD1. V was pared by 7 bases and J by 6 bases, with 13 bases of the junction left unmatched. The CDR3 covers 15 residues. The germline V gene encodes CDR1 SGHRS and CDR2 YFSETQ. The CDR3 DNA is TGCGCCAGCGGATTGACAGGGTGGGTGGGCAATGAGCAGTTCTTC. It codes for CASGLTGWVGNEQFF. The full variable domain, with the rest looked up from reference TRBV5-1 and TRBJ2-1, is KAGVTQTPRYLIKTRGQQVTLSCSPISGHRSVSWYQQTPGQGLQFLFEYFSETQRNKGNFPGRFSGRQFSNSRSEMNVSTLELGDSALYLCASGLTGWVGNEQFFGPGTRLTVL.

This chain joins TRBV27 and TRBJ2-3, with 7 bases identical to TRBD2. Germline V gene sequence: CDR1 MNHEY, CDR2 SMNVEV (reference sequence). The CDR3 totals 16 residues. V lost 4 bases and J lost 1; bases outside the gene matches: 8. The CDR3 region is CASSSMSGKRTDTQYF. In nucleotides, the CDR3 is TGTGCCAGCAGTTCCATGAGCGGGAAGCGCACAGATACGCAGTATTTT.

The CDR3: CASSSGADDYGYTF. The CDR3 DNA reads as TGTGCCAGCTCATCCGGGGCGGACGACTATGGCTACACCTTC. V usage is TRBV18 and J usage is TRBJ1-2; weak D call: TRBD1 (5 bases). The V end lost 5 bases, the J end lost 3 bases, and 13 bases lay between the germline ends. CDR1 and CDR2 (germline): KGHSH, LQKENI. The CDR3 runs 14 residues.

The chain combines TRBV5-4 with TRBJ2-7; 9 nucleotides align to TRBD2. Germline V gives CDR1 SGHNT, CDR2 YYREEE (reference sequence). The V and J ends lost 4 bases and 3 bases, in that order; junction bases with no gene match: 8. This CDR3 contains 15 residues. The CDR3 loop reads CASSAYSGSDYEQYF. DNA for the CDR3: TGTGCCAGCAGCGCATATAGCGGGAGTGACTACGAGCAGTACTTC.

The chain combines TRBV19 with TRBJ2-1; no clear D. Trimming left V 3 bases short and J 4 bases short, with 7 bases between. The CDR3 runs 13 residues. CDR1 is LNHDA and CDR2 is SQIVND in the germline V gene (reference sequence). CDR3 bases: TGTGCCAGTAGTATTAGAGAATACAATGAGCAGTTCTTC. Its protein is CASSIREYNEQFF.

The V call is TRBV6-1, the J call TRBJ2-7, with 11 bases fitting TRBD1. The V gene's germline CDR1 is MNHNS and CDR2 SASEGT. Trimming took 3 bases from V and 9 from J; bases not matched to a gene: 10. This CDR3 region has 15 residues. CDR3: CASSDGDRGKHGQYF. The CDR3 nucleotides read TGTGCCAGCAGTGACGGGGACAGGGGGAAACATGGGCAGTACTTC.

V is TRBV9 and J is TRBJ2-1, with 10 bases aligning to TRBD1. This CDR3 comprises 16 residues. CDR1 is SGDLS, CDR2 YYNGEE, per germline. The V and J ends lost 4 bases and 2 bases, in that order; junction bases with no gene match: 6. The CDR3 is CASSPKTGGPYNEQFF. The CDR3 nucleotides read TGTGCCAGCAGCCCAAAGACAGGGGGCCCCTACAATGAGCAGTTCTTC.

The rearrangement links TRBV27 to TRBJ2-7; D perhaps matches TRBD2 (6 bases). The CDR3 loop spans 15 amino acids. V lost 2 bases and J lost 2, with 13 bases in between. Germline values: CDR1 MNHEY, CDR2 SMNVEV (reference sequence). The CDR3 protein is CASSLTPLATYEQYF. The CDR3 nucleotides are TGTGCCAGCAGTTTAACCCCACTAGCTACCTACGAGCAGTACTTC.

The V call is TRBV5-1, the J call TRBJ1-1; TRBD1 matches 9 bases. The V gene end was trimmed by 0 bases and the J gene end by 3 bases; junction bases not matched to a gene: 3. This CDR3 has 15 residues. Looked up from germline, CDR1 is SGHRS and CDR2 is YFSETQ. The CDR3 sequence: CASSLGTGVHTEAFF. The CDR3, as DNA: TGCGCCAGCAGCTTGGGGACAGGGGTTCACACTGAAGCTTTCTTT.

The gene calls are TRBV28 and TRBJ2-1; D gene ambiguous. There are 15 residues in the CDR3. V was clipped by 7 bases and J by 9 bases, with 22 bases between them. Germline-derived CDR1 and CDR2 are MDHEN and SYDVKM. This chain's CDR3 is CASTANLNRFGEQFF. The CDR3 nucleotides are TGTGCCAGCACTGCAAATTTAAATCGTTTCGGTGAGCAGTTCTTC.